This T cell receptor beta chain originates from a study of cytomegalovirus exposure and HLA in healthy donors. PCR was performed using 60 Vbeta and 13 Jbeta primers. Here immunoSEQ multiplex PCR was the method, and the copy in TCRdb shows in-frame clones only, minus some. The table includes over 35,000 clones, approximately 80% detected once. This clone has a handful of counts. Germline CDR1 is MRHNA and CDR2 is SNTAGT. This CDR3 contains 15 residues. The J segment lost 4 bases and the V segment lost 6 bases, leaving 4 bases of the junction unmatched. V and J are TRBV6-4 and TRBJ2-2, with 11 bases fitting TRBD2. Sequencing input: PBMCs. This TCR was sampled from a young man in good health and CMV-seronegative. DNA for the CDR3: TGTGCCAGCAGAGCCGGGACTAGCGGCACCGGGGAGCTGTTTTTT. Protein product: CASRAGTSGTGELFF.